Shown below are 19 T cell receptor beta chains from a single sample sequenced in a study of control samples from healthy donors and cancer patients. The protocol was immunoSEQ multiplex PCR, while the TCRdb copy is restricted to in-frame clones and leaves out a portion. The sample shows 100,000 to 150,000 clones, about 93% of them seen only once. Input material: blood. The receptors come from a man younger than 35 in good health.

V and J are TRBV6-5 and TRBJ2-7; D could derive from TRBD1 or TRBD2 (5 bases each). CDR1 is MNHEY, CDR2 SVGAGI, per germline. The CDR3 length is 14 residues. Trimming cost V 10 bases and J 0 bases, with 16 bases left between them. The CDR3 is CATRPRGDSYEQYF. CDR3 nucleotide sequence: TGTGCCACCAGGCCGAGGGGAGACTCCTACGAGCAGTACTTC.

This chain connects TRBV5-4 to TRBJ2-3; 10 bases are a match to TRBD2. V trimming: 1 base; J trimming: 4 bases; junction bases outside the gene matches: 6. Germline V gene data show CDR1 as SGHNT and CDR2 as YYREEE (reference sequence). This CDR3 is 16 amino acids long. The CDR3 loop reads CASSLRVAGGPDTQYF. The CDR3, as DNA: TGTGCCAGCAGCTTGAGGGTAGCGGGGGGACCAGATACGCAGTATTTT. Full variable domain (remainder filled in from reference TRBV5-4 and TRBJ2-3): ETGVTQSPTHLIKTRGQQVTLRCSSQSGHNTVSWYQQALGQGPQFIFQYYREEENGRGNFPPRFSGLQFPNYSSELNVNALELDDSALYLCASSLRVAGGPDTQYFGPGTRLTVL.

The chain combines TRBV7-9 with TRBJ1-1; a possible D gene is TRBD1 (5 bases). V dropped 7 bases and J dropped 1 base, with 16 bases sitting between them. CDR1 and CDR2 from the germline V gene are SEHNR and FQNEAQ (reference sequence). The CDR3 is 15 amino acids. CDR3 sequence (DNA): TGTGCCAGCACCTTTGGGGGACCGCCGAACACTGAAGCTTTCTTT. Amino acids: CASTFGGPPNTEAFF.

This chain connects TRBV7-2 to TRBJ2-3, with 15 bases aligning to TRBD2. Per germline, CDR1 SGHTA and CDR2 FQGNSA. V was clipped by 10 bases and J by 6 bases; unmatched bases: 11. The CDR3 is 16 residues long. As DNA, the CDR3 is TGTGCCATTACGGGACTAGCGGGGGGCCCGCTGGATACGCAGTATTTT. It encodes CAITGLAGGPLDTQYF.

V is TRBV7-2 and J is TRBJ1-1; D call uncertain. V was trimmed by 1 base and J by 0 bases, leaving 6 bases between them. Germline-derived CDR1 and CDR2 are SGHTA and FQGNSA. This CDR3 region has 14 residues. The CDR3 nucleotides are TGTGCCAGCAGCTTAGGGTCAGTGAACACTGAAGCTTTCTTT. It translates to CASSLGSVNTEAFF.

This chain links TRBV28 with TRBJ1-1; the D is unclear. The CDR3 length is 16 residues. Trimming shortened V by 2 bases and J by 2 bases, and 15 bases separated the two germline ends. CDR1 is MDHEN and CDR2 is SYDVKM in the germline V gene. The CDR3 sequence is CASSLPALGLNTEAFF. The CDR3 coding sequence is TGTGCCAGCAGTTTACCGGCTCTAGGGCTTAACACTGAAGCTTTCTTT.

As to this clone: A much larger clone lies one base from this, so it may be a read error. Other DNA variants within this sample encode the same CDR3. The chain recombines TRBV3-1 (or the pseudogene TRBV3-2) with TRBJ1-1; D gene unclear. V was shortened by 3 bases and J by 5 bases, with 4 bases between the two germline ends. The germline V gene encodes CDR1 LGHDT and CDR2 YNNKEL (reference sequence). The CDR3 runs 11 residues. The CDR3 DNA reads TGTGCCAGCAGCCAGGGGACTGAAGCTTTCTTT. Protein sequence: CASSQGTEAFF.

The gene calls are TRBV11-2 and TRBJ2-5; TRBD2 matches 7 bases. This CDR3 contains 13 residues. CDR1 is SGHAT, CDR2 FQNNGV, per germline. Trimming at V came to 4 bases and at J to 4 bases, leaving 3 bases not matched to a gene. The CDR3 region is CASSSGLSETQYF. The CDR3 DNA sequence: TGTGCCAGCAGCTCGGGACTATCAGAGACCCAGTACTTC.

The rearrangement uses TRBV9 and TRBJ1-2; 9 bases match TRBD1. Germline assignment: CDR1 SGDLS and CDR2 YYNGEE. The CDR3 contains 16 residues. J was trimmed by 0 bases and V by 4 bases; bases with no gene match: 7. In DNA, the CDR3 is TGTGCCAGCAGCACTCGACAGGGGGGCACTAACTATGGCTACACCTTC. This translates into CASSTRQGGTNYGYTF.

The CDR3 here is CASSLRDGYGQYV. CDR3 coding DNA: TGTGCCAGCAGTTTACGGGACGGCTACGGGCAGTACGTC. V and J are TRBV27 and TRBJ2-7, with D perhaps given as TRBD1 or TRBD2 (5 bases each). The CDR3 loop spans 13 amino acids. Germline V gene lookup returns CDR1 MNHEY and CDR2 SMNVEV (reference sequence).

This chain uses TRBV6-5 with TRBJ2-7; D possibly matches TRBD1 or TRBD2 (5 bases each). V was clipped by 7 bases and J by 0 bases, with 13 bases between them. Germline V gene sequence: CDR1 MNHEY, CDR2 SVGAGI. This CDR3 has 14 amino acids. The CDR3 reads CASTDEGPSYEQYF. The CDR3 region has the DNA TGTGCCAGCACCGACGAGGGGCCCTCCTACGAGCAGTACTTC.

CDR3 region: CASSESSGGGSYNEQFF. The CDR3 DNA is TGCGCCAGCAGTGAGTCGAGCGGCGGGGGCTCCTACAATGAGCAGTTCTTC. V and J are TRBV10-1 and TRBJ2-1; 7 bases are shared with TRBD2. Germline V CDR1 and CDR2: WNHNN, SYGVQD (reference sequence). V lost 0 bases and J lost 0; bases outside the gene matches: 5. This CDR3 contains 17 residues.

The chain combines TRBV11-3 with TRBJ2-4; 8 positions match TRBD1. V shed 1 base, J shed 5 bases, and the junction held 7 bases outside the gene matches. The CDR3 sequence is 16 residues long. Germline CDR1 reads SGHNT; CDR2 reads YENEEA. The CDR3 protein is CASSLVGRGQENIQYF. CDR3 sequence (DNA): TGTGCCAGCAGCTTAGTTGGCAGGGGGCAGGAAAACATTCAGTACTTC.

CDR3 in amino acids: CASSPTGGRKQPQHF. The CDR3 nucleotides read TGTGCCAGCAGCCCGACAGGGGGTCGTAAACAGCCCCAGCATTTT. V gene TRBV28 combines with J gene TRBJ1-5, with 9 bases fitting TRBD1. This CDR3 comprises 15 residues. The ends lost 6 bases at V and 7 bases at J; junction bases unmatched: 10. The germline V gene has CDR1 MDHEN and CDR2 SYDVKM. Variable domain in full (rest from reference TRBV28 and TRBJ1-5): DVKVTQSSRYLVKRTGEKVFLECVQDMDHENMFWYRQDPGLGLRLIYFSYDVKMKEKGDIPEGYSVSREKKERFSLILESASTNQTSMYLCASSPTGGRKQPQHFGDGTRLSIL.

This clone showed up just once. This chain connects TRBV29-1 to TRBJ2-1; D might be TRBD1 or TRBD2, each matching 7 bases. The CDR3 sequence is 13 residues long. CDR1 SQVTM and CDR2 ANQGSEA come from the germline V gene. Trimming left V 6 bases short and J 7 bases short, with 16 bases between. The chain's CDR3 is CSVTYRGGNEQFF. CDR3 sequence (DNA): TGCAGCGTCACCTACAGGGGAGGGAATGAGCAGTTCTTC.

This chain connects TRBV2 to TRBJ1-2; D is perhaps TRBD1 (5 bases). Germline V CDR1 and CDR2: SNHLY, FYNNEI. CDR3 length: 13 residues. V lost 4 bases and J lost 8, with 14 bases in between. The CDR3 here is CASSGEGSRGYTF. In DNA, the CDR3 is TGTGCCAGCAGTGGGGAGGGGAGTCGGGGCTACACCTTC.

The genes are TRBV11-3 and TRBJ1-2; TRBD1 matches 8 bases. Germline CDR1 and CDR2: SGHNT and YENEEA. Unmatched junction bases numbered 5, after V lost 5 bases and J lost 6 bases. This CDR3 is 13 amino acids long. CDR3 bases: TGTGCCAGCAGCAACGACAGGGGAAATGGCTACACCTTC. This codes for CASSNDRGNGYTF.

The rearrangement joins TRBV24-1 to TRBJ2-2; D remains unclear. CDR1 and CDR2 from the germline V gene are KGHDR and SFDVKD. The CDR3 extends over 12 amino acids. With 5 bases removed from V and 5 bases from J, the gap between germline ends came to 5 bases. CDR3 DNA sequence: TGTGCCACCAGTGTGGGGACCGGGGAGCTGTTTTTT. This codes for CATSVGTGELFF.

The V and J genes are TRBV2 and TRBJ1-2; D may be TRBD1 (5 bases). The CDR3 totals 12 residues. V lost 6 bases and J lost 7, with 12 bases in between. Germline-derived CDR1 and CDR2 are SNHLY and FYNNEI. Written as DNA, the CDR3 is TGTGCCAGCAGAGGGGAGGCGGGTGGCTACACCTTC. Amino acid sequence: CASRGEAGGYTF.